This entry features one TCR beta chain sequence. Its antigen is currently unknown. This specimen belongs to a study of T cell responses to AZD1222 COVID-19 vaccine. In the study overall: Timing groups of about 4 and about 12 weeks for second doses were pooled. Study outcomes and limitations: Breadth and depth of Spike-specific TCRs rose after two AZD1222 doses. A mostly white British donor set with more females was recruited, and clonal diversity was possibly underestimated.

Sequencing was performed with immunoSEQ multiplex PCR; in TCRdb, only in-frame clones are kept and a portion is missing. The data contain about 180,000 clones, approximately 88% of them singletons. CDR1 and CDR2 from the germline V gene are PRHDT and FYEKMQ (reference sequence). The CDR3 spans 16 residues. With 4 bases removed from V and 1 base from J, the gap between germline ends came to 14 bases. The TCR sequence derives from an adult in good health. The chain joins TRBV13 to TRBJ2-1, with D perhaps matching TRBD2 (6 bases). This specimen consisted of peripheral blood, obtained on day 0 of AZD1222 vaccination. CDR3 nucleotide sequence: TGTGCCAGCAGCTGGGTGGGGGGAAGATCCTACAATGAGCAGTTCTTC. This codes for CASSWVGGRSYNEQFF. Based on the CDR3 plus reference TRBV13 and TRBJ2-1, the full variable domain is AAGVIQSPRHLIKEKRETATLKCYPIPRHDTVYWYQQGPGQDPQFLISFYEKMQSDKGSIPDRFSAQQFSDYHSELNMSSLELGDSALYFCASSWVGGRSYNEQFFGPGTRLTVL.